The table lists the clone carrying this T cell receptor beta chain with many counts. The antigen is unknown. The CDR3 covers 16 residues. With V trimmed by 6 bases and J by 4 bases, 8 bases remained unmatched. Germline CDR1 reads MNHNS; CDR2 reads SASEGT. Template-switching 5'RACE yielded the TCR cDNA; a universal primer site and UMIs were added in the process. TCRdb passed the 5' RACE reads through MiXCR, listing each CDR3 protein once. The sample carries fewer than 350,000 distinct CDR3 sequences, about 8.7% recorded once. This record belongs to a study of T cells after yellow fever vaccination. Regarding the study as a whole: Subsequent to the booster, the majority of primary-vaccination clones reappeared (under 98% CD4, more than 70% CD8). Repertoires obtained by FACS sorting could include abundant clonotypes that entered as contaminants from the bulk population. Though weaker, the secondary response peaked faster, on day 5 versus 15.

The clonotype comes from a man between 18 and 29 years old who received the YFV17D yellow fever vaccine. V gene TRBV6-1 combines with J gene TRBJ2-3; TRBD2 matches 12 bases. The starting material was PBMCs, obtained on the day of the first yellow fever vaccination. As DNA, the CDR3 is TGTGCCAGCAGACCTAGCGGGGGGGAGGTATCAGATACGCAGTATTTT. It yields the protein CASRPSGGEVSDTQYF.